Below are 5 T cell receptor beta chains sequenced from a single sample in a study of T cell repertoires in cytomegalovirus infection. TCRdb ran MiXCR on the reads and lists one entry per CDR3 protein. The table has about 740,000 distinct CDR3 sequences, roughly 36% seen once. The sample consisted of PBMCs. The source of these receptors is a human donor in good health (CMV status not recorded). Some clones in this sample may be carry-over from other donors' samples.

The sample holds a few counts of this clonotype. This chain connects TRBV5-6 to TRBJ1-6; D call uncertain. The CDR3 extends over 15 amino acids. The ends were cut back, 0 bases at V and 7 bases at J, with 11 bases in the middle. The V gene's germline CDR1 is SGHDT and CDR2 YYEEEE. The CDR3: CASSLVFESNSPLHF. For the CDR3, the DNA is TGTGCCAGCAGCTTGGTTTTTGAAAGCAATTCACCCCTCCACTTT.

This clonotype appeared a single time. A much larger clone lies one base from this, so it may be a read error. No conserved phenylalanine or tryptophan ends this CDR3, so it is likely a read error. The chain recombines TRBV7-8 with TRBJ2-7, with 10 bases lining up with TRBD2. The CDR3 covers 15 residues. V trimming: 2 bases; J trimming: 4 bases; junction bases outside the gene matches: 5. The germline gives CDR1 SGHVS, CDR2 FQNEAQ. The CDR3 reads CASSLLAGALYEQYL. The CDR3 DNA reads TGTGCCAGCAGCTTACTAGCGGGGGCCCTATACGAGCAGTACCTC.

The chain has TRBV7-8 and TRBJ1-3, with D possibly being TRBD1 (5 bases). The length of the CDR3 is 16 residues. Germline V gene lookup returns CDR1 SGHVS and CDR2 FQNEAQ. Trimming cost V 4 bases and J 0 bases, with 13 bases left between them. CDR3 DNA sequence: TGTGCCAGCAGCTGGGGGTCGTTTCTCTCTGGAAACACCATATATTTT. This encodes CASSWGSFLSGNTIYF. The entire variable domain, with the rest obtained from reference TRBV7-8 and TRBJ1-3, is as follows: GAGVSQSPRYKVAKRGQDVALRCDPISGHVSLFWYQQALGQGPEFLTYFQNEAQLDKSGLPSDRFFAERPEGSVSTLKIQRTQQEDSAVYLCASSWGSFLSGNTIYFGEGSWLTVV.

About this clonotype: An end of the junction differs from the germline gene, which may be a read error. The gene calls are TRBV7-2 and TRBJ1-6, with a tentative D call TRBD1 (6 bases). The germline V gene encodes CDR1 SGHTA and CDR2 FQGNSA. The CDR3 is made up of 13 amino acids. CDR3 protein: CASSYREGSPLQF. The CDR3 DNA is TGTGCCAGCAGCTACAGGGAGGGATCACCCCTCCAATTT.

This chain joins TRBV4-1 and TRBJ1-1, with D perhaps matching TRBD1 (5 bases). Germline assignment: CDR1 MGHRA and CDR2 YSYEKL. There are 16 residues in the CDR3. V lost 3 bases and J 4 bases, leaving 18 bases between the germline ends. CDR3 amino acids: CASSQVVGGSGTEAFF. The CDR3 coding sequence is TGCGCCAGCAGCCAGGTTGTCGGGGGATCAGGCACTGAAGCTTTCTTT.